The T cell receptor (beta chain) described here comes from a study of blood T cells in healthy people across ages. In the study overall: Using template switching, researchers captured about one barcoded beta molecule for each two T cells.

Next came a second PCR, run for about 7 to 12 cycles, which used a sample-barcoded 5' primer along with a J-beta primer mix. CDR3-containing paired-end reads numbered at least 2.5 million in each sample. TCRdb reprocessed the 5' RACE reads with MiXCR, giving one entry per CDR3 protein. The repertoire holds about a million distinct CDR3 sequences, roughly two fifths seen once, with around 13% in the top ten. Peripheral blood from each donor was collected in a volume of roughly 9.2 milliliters. Germline CDR1 and CDR2: MDHEN and SYDVKM. V shed 6 bases and J shed 6 bases, with 17 bases lying between them. The CDR3 has 14 amino acids.

The TCR comes from a man aged 18-30 years in good health. The gene calls are TRBV28 and TRBJ1-1; possibly TRBD1 for D (6 bases). Sequencing used blood. The CDR3 bases are TGTGCCAGCAGCTCGGGGGCGATGCTCCCTGAAGCTTTCTTT. It specifies CASSSGAMLPEAFF.